The entry below gives a single T cell receptor beta chain sequence along with its context. Its antigen is unknown. Germline-derived CDR1 and CDR2 are SGHRS and YFSETQ. The CDR3 loop spans 14 amino acids. V lost 4 bases to trimming and J lost 5 bases, with 15 bases between them. This sample stems from a study of Graves' ophthalmopathy and Graves' hyperthyroidism. Study conclusions and caveats: Distinction of ophthalmopathy from stable hyperthyroidism by a 13-signature model reached almost 90% sensitivity and approximately 81% specificity. In blood appeared most of the expanded thyroid clonotypes whose frequency exceeded 0.001.

The authors diagnosed from clinical symptoms, serum thyroxine, TRAb, thyroid ultrasound and orbital computed tomography. PBMCs had their origin in fresh peripheral blood (around 10 ml). Amplification of the TCR beta CDR3 regions used RNA transcripts (as template). First-round RT-PCR relied on HTBI primers, and a second-round multiplex PCR came next. TCRdb reanalysed the multiplex PCR reads using MiXCR and keeps one entry per CDR3 protein. The sample holds more than 550,000 distinct CDR3 sequences, roughly two fifths seen once. The chain recombines TRBV5-1 with TRBJ2-5, with TRBD1 as a possible D gene (6 bases). The sample was peripheral blood. This receptor was obtained from an adult man with Graves' ophthalmopathy. CDR3 sequence (DNA): TGCGCCAGCAGCCCGGATGGGGGCTGGGAGACCCAGTACTTC. Translating gives CASSPDGGWETQYF. The full variable domain, with the rest looked up from reference TRBV5-1 and TRBJ2-5, is KAGVTQTPRYLIKTRGQQVTLSCSPISGHRSVSWYQQTPGQGLQFLFEYFSETQRNKGNFPGRFSGRQFSNSRSEMNVSTLELGDSALYLCASSPDGGWETQYFGPGTRLLVL.